The rows below give T cell receptor beta chains drawn from one sample of a study of cytomegalovirus exposure and HLA in healthy donors. Assay: immunoSEQ multiplex PCR; the TCRdb copy retains only in-frame clones and omits some. The repertoire holds over 100,000 clones, with 80% to 90% as singletons. What was sequenced was PBMCs. All receptors derive from a woman under 40 in good health and CMV-seronegative. Each CDR3 is given with its conserved first and last residue. The D gene is left open where the match is weak. Some rows mark clone size as missing; the rest say once, few, many or name a class of expanded clone.

>NA|TRBV28|TRBJ2-5|TRBD2
CASSFGGAGETQYF
TGTGCCAGCAGTTTCGGGGGGGCCGGGGAGACCCAGTACTTC
>NA|TRBV19|TRBJ1-5|TRBD1
CASNVGDRGYNQPQHF
TGTGCCAGTAATGTTGGGGACAGGGGGTACAATCAGCCCCAGCATTTT
>NA|TRBV29-1|TRBJ1-4|NA
CSAQGTGEKLFF
TGCAGCGCCCAGGGGACCGGTGAAAAACTGTTTTTT
>NA|TRBV6-1|TRBJ1-2|TRBD1
CAVSWDSNRGYTF
TGTGCCGTATCCTGGGACAGCAACCGTGGCTACACCTTC
>NA|TRBV28|TRBJ1-2|TRBD1
CASSLGGTVYGYTF
TGTGCCAGCAGTTTAGGGGGGACAGTCTATGGCTACACCTTC
>NA|TRBV4-3|TRBJ2-7|TRBD2
CASSQEPHGASGSPYEQYF
TGCGCCAGCAGCCAAGAGCCCCACGGAGCTAGCGGGAGCCCCTACGAGCAGTACTTC
>NA|TRBV19|TRBJ2-3|NA
CASSKGLDRYTDTQYF
TGTGCCAGTAGCAAGGGACTGGACCGTTACACAGATACGCAGTATTTT
>NA|TRBV6-1|TRBJ1-5|NA
CASSEWATSNQPQHF
TGTGCCAGCAGTGAATGGGCCACGTCTAATCAGCCCCAGCATTTT
>few|TRBV5-6|TRBJ1-2|TRBD1
CASSLDGTGIYGYTF
TGTGCCAGCAGCTTGGACGGGACAGGAATTTATGGCTACACCTTC
>once|TRBV28|TRBJ2-3|NA
CASSLATFAITQYF
TGTGCCAGCAGTTTGGCGACATTCGCAATTACGCAGTATTTT
>NA|TRBV5-8|TRBJ1-2|NA
CASSYVRGDGYTF
TGTGCCAGCAGCTACGTCAGGGGTGATGGCTACACCTTC
>NA|TRBV9|TRBJ2-1|TRBD2
CASSVGGAGGYNEQFF
TGTGCCAGCAGCGTAGGAGGAGCGGGGGGGTACAATGAGCAGTTCTTC
>NA|TRBV7-9|TRBJ2-3|NA
CASSLRRVGSDTQYF
TGTGCCAGCAGCTTACGGCGGGTAGGGTCAGATACGCAGTATTTT
>once|TRBV28|TRBJ2-1|NA
CASPPWRYPGLGGWEQFF
TGTGCCAGCCCTCCGTGGCGATATCCGGGACTGGGGGGTTGGGAGCAGTTCTTC
>NA|TRBV27|TRBJ2-5|NA
CASSWSRQETQYF
TGTGCCAGCAGTTGGTCCAGACAAGAGACCCAGTACTTC
>NA|TRBV7-9|TRBJ2-1|TRBD2
CASSPGTGLAGENEQFF
TGTGCCAGCAGCCCAGGGACGGGGCTAGCGGGAGAGAATGAGCAGTTCTTC
>NA|TRBV28|TRBJ2-7|TRBD2
CASSPRRLAGGGEQYF
TGTGCCAGCAGTCCCCGTCGACTAGCGGGAGGGGGGGAGCAGTACTTC
>NA|TRBV7-8|TRBJ2-7|TRBD2
CASSWGAGGNYEQYF
TGTGCCAGCAGCTGGGGAGCGGGGGGAAACTACGAGCAGTACTTC
>NA|TRBV7-9|TRBJ2-2|NA
CASSPNPGELFF
TGTGCCAGCAGCCCAAATCCCGGGGAGCTGTTTTTT
>once|TRBV7-2|TRBJ2-2|TRBD2
CASSLGALAETNTGELFF
TGTGCCAGCAGCTTAGGAGCTCTAGCGGAAACGAACACCGGGGAGCTGTTTTTT
>NA|TRBV23-1|TRBJ2-2|NA
CASSQSETANTGELFF
TGCGCCAGCAGTCAATCGGAGACAGCGAACACCGGGGAGCTGTTTTTT
>NA|TRBV11-3|TRBJ2-2|TRBD2
CASSQERGNTGELFF
TGTGCCAGCAGCCAGGAGCGGGGGAACACCGGGGAGCTGTTTTTT
>NA|TRBV6-6|TRBJ2-1|NA
CASFSWPETGSCEQFF
TGTGCCAGCTTCTCGTGGCCCGAGACAGGCTCTTGTGAGCAGTTCTTC
>NA|TRBV6-1|TRBJ1-2|NA
CASRVGGSRGYTF
TGTGCCAGCAGGGTCGGGGGATCGCGTGGCTACACCTTC
>NA|TRBV6-5|TRBJ2-1|TRBD2
CASSPTSGGFNEQFF
TGTGCCAGCAGCCCAACTAGCGGGGGGTTCAATGAGCAGTTCTTC
>NA|TRBV21-1|TRBJ2-7|NA
CASSKGDRHPYEQYF
TGTGCCAGCAGCAAAGGGGACAGGCACCCCTACGAGCAGTACTTC
>NA|TRBV28|TRBJ2-7|NA
CASSLSWIRSSYEQYF
TGTGCCAGCAGTTTAAGCTGGATCAGGTCCTCATACGAGCAGTACTTC
>NA|TRBV6-5|TRBJ2-1|NA
CASRPTRVDEQFF
TGTGCCAGCAGACCTACTAGGGTAGATGAGCAGTTCTTC
>NA|TRBV6-5|TRBJ2-5|NA
CASSYSDTFQETQYF
TGTGCCAGCAGTTACTCAGACACCTTCCAAGAGACCCAGTACTTC
>NA|TRBV21-1|TRBJ2-1|NA
CASSVPGLAGDEQFF
TGTGCCAGCAGCGTTCCGGGACTAGCGGGGGATGAGCAGTTCTTC
>NA|TRBV7-3|TRBJ2-2|NA
CASSPPRGELFF
TGTGCCAGCAGCCCCCCCAGGGGGGAGCTGTTTTTT
>NA|TRBV10-3|TRBJ2-3|TRBD2
CAISDRTGGLAGVDTQYF
TGTGCCATCAGTGATAGGACAGGGGGACTAGCGGGAGTTGATACGCAGTATTTT
>NA|TRBV5-4|TRBJ1-6|TRBD1
CASSLQGGSNSPLHF
TGTGCCAGCAGCTTACAGGGGGGAAGTAATTCACCCCTCCACTTT
>NA|TRBV28|TRBJ2-3|NA
CASSPYRRADTQYF
TGTGCCAGCAGCCCCTATAGGAGGGCAGATACGCAGTATTTT
>NA|TRBV7-2|TRBJ2-5|NA
CASSPDRQLVETQYF
TGTGCCAGCAGTCCCGACAGACAACTCGTGGAGACCCAGTACTTC
>NA|TRBV28|TRBJ1-1|NA
CASSLSRNEAFF
TGTGCCAGCAGTTTATCGCGGAACGAAGCTTTCTTT
>once|TRBV7-9|TRBJ2-7|TRBD1
CASSSQGTSSYEQYF
TGTGCCAGCAGCTCACAGGGGACAAGCTCCTACGAGCAGTACTTC
>NA|TRBV28|TRBJ2-3|TRBD1
CASSSQGQGAFGTDTQYF
TGTGCCAGCAGTTCCCAAGGACAGGGGGCGTTCGGCACAGATACGCAGTATTTT
>NA|TRBV7-9|TRBJ2-3|TRBD1
CASEDAGGMPDTQYF
TGTGCCAGCGAGGATGCAGGGGGCATGCCAGATACGCAGTATTTT
>NA|TRBV6-5|TRBJ2-7|TRBD2
CASSYSSGGSSYEQYF
TGTGCCAGCAGTTACTCTAGCGGGGGGAGCTCCTACGAGCAGTACTTC
>NA|TRBV10-3|TRBJ1-3|TRBD1
CAIRDTGGAGNTIYF
TGTGCCATCAGGGACACAGGGGGCGCCGGAAACACCATATATTTT
>NA|TRBV7-9|TRBJ2-7|TRBD2
CASSWGLAGGYEQYF
TGTGCCAGCAGTTGGGGACTAGCGGGAGGATACGAGCAGTACTTC
>NA|TRBV5-1|TRBJ2-2|TRBD2
CASRRAGGTGELFF
TGCGCCAGCCGACGAGCGGGAGGTACCGGGGAGCTGTTTTTT
>once|TRBV4-3|TRBJ2-3|NA
CASSQERLLGGGFTDTQYF
TGCGCCAGCAGCCAAGAACGTCTCTTGGGGGGTGGATTCACAGATACGCAGTATTTT
>NA|TRBV7-9|TRBJ1-6|NA
CASSILDIYNSPLHF
TGTGCCAGCAGCATTCTGGACATTTATAATTCACCCCTCCACTTT
>once|TRBV7-9|TRBJ2-5|NA
CASSVGQSAQETQYF
TGTGCCAGCAGCGTAGGACAGAGCGCACAAGAGACCCAGTACTTC
>NA|TRBV21-1|TRBJ2-7|NA
CASPGVGERKYF
TGTGCCAGCCCGGGGGTAGGGGAAAGGAAGTACTTC
>NA|TRBV10-3|TRBJ2-1|TRBD2
CAISAGRTSGTYNEQFF
TGTGCCATCAGTGCCGGCCGGACTAGCGGAACCTACAATGAGCAGTTCTTC
>NA|TRBV19|TRBJ2-1|TRBD2
CASSSPGLVWDEQFF
TGTGCCAGTAGTAGTCCGGGACTAGTCTGGGATGAGCAGTTCTTC
>NA|TRBV4-1|TRBJ1-4|NA
CASSPLLAEKLFF
TGCGCCAGCAGCCCTCTCCTGGCTGAAAAACTGTTTTTT
>NA|TRBV5-1|TRBJ2-1|TRBD2
CASSPGLAGRNEQFF
TGCGCCAGCAGCCCGGGACTAGCGGGGCGCAATGAGCAGTTCTTC
>NA|TRBV9|TRBJ1-5|NA
CASSVAADMAPQHF
TGTGCCAGCAGCGTAGCTGCGGACATGGCGCCCCAGCATTTT
>NA|TRBV4-1|TRBJ2-2|NA
CASSHTQGYTGELFF
TGCGCCAGCAGTCACACTCAGGGGTACACCGGGGAGCTGTTTTTT
>NA|TRBV7-2|TRBJ2-7|TRBD2
CASSQGLAGAYEQYF
TGTGCCAGCAGCCAAGGACTAGCGGGAGCCTACGAGCAGTACTTC